The 24 T cell receptor beta chains given below trace back to one sample, sequenced in a study of PD-1 blockade in classical Hodgkin lymphoma. The time point denotes: cycle 4 day 1 (C4D1), after more than five weeks of nivolumab. Relapse was seen in all patients after autologous stem cell transplantation, and brentuximab vedotin exposure was variable. This table comes from immunoSEQ multiplex PCR, and its TCRdb copy is limited to in-frame clones, with some not included. The table records about 30,000 clones, around 79% of them present only once. The sequenced sample was peripheral blood mononuclear cells (PBMCs), obtained before the fourth cycle of nivolumab. The receptors were sampled from a human donor with classical Hodgkin lymphoma.

The chain is built from TRBV4-1 and TRBJ2-7; weak D call: TRBD1 (5 bases). The V end was cut by 0 bases, the J end by 0 bases, with 9 bases between. The CDR3 spans 15 residues. Germline V lookup: CDR1 MGHRA, CDR2 YSYEKL. CDR3 bases: TGCGCCAGCAGCCAAGACGACAGTAGCTCCTACGAGCAGTACTTC. This gives the protein CASSQDDSSSYEQYF.

This clone is labeled as medium-sized. This rearrangement joins TRBV6-1 to TRBJ2-7; TRBD1 is a possible D gene (5 bases). The CDR3 loop spans 13 amino acids. The V and J ends lost 11 bases and 0 bases respectively, with 14 bases between them. Germline V gene sequence: CDR1 MNHNS, CDR2 SASEGT. CDR3 nucleotide sequence: TGTGCCGGCTCGACAGTAAACTCCTACGAGCAGTACTTC. Protein: CAGSTVNSYEQYF.

The gene calls are TRBV7-9 and TRBJ2-5; D is possibly TRBD2 (6 bases). Germline CDR1 is SEHNR and CDR2 is FQNEAQ (reference sequence). Trimming left V 5 bases short and J 5 bases short, with 12 bases between. CDR3 length: 13 amino acids. The chain's CDR3 is CASSQGTVETQYF. CDR3 DNA sequence: TGTGCCAGCAGCCAAGGGACTGTGGAGACCCAGTACTTC.

The chain is built from TRBV7-9 and TRBJ2-7; the D gene is possibly TRBD1 (6 bases). From germline, CDR1 is SEHNR and CDR2 FQNEAQ (reference sequence). Trimming removed 1 base from V and 4 bases from J, with 8 bases in between. The CDR3 is made up of 13 amino acids. The CDR3 DNA follows: TGTGCCAGCAGCTTAGGGGGGCGGTACGAGCAGTACTTC. Its protein product is CASSLGGRYEQYF. The whole variable domain, filled in from reference TRBV7-9 and TRBJ2-7, reads DTGVSQNPRHKITKRGQNVTFRCDPISEHNRLYWYRQTLGQGPEFLTYFQNEAQLEKSRLLSDRFSAERPKGSFSTLEIQRTEQGDSAMYLCASSLGGRYEQYFGPGTRLTVT.

The DNA of the CDR3 is TGTGCCTGGACCTCCCAAGGGGGGCAAAGCAATCAGCCCCAGCATTTT. Protein sequence: CAWTSQGGQSNQPQHF. The J gene is TRBJ1-5, the V gene TRBV30; the D gene is possibly TRBD1 (6 bases). CDR1 is GTSNPN, CDR2 SVGIG, per germline (reference sequence). V was cut by 4 bases and J by 1 base, with 17 bases left in between. This CDR3 has 16 residues.

This chain joins TRBV11-2 and TRBJ1-3, with 11 bases fitting TRBD1. CDR1 is SGHAT, CDR2 FQNNGV, per germline. Losses at the gene ends were 5 bases for V and 0 bases for J; bases not matched to a gene: 9. The CDR3 has 18 residues. The CDR3 spells CASSPVGTGGFSGNTIYF. The CDR3 DNA follows: TGTGCCAGCAGCCCCGTCGGGACAGGGGGTTTCTCTGGAAACACCATATATTTT.

This rearrangement joins TRBV28 to TRBJ1-1; 9 bases align to TRBD1. Trimming at V came to 5 bases and at J to 5 bases, leaving 9 bases not matched to a gene. From germline, CDR1 is MDHEN and CDR2 SYDVKM. The CDR3 contains 15 residues. CDR3: CASSHNRGLETEAFF. The CDR3 region has the DNA TGTGCCAGCAGTCATAACAGGGGGCTAGAGACTGAAGCTTTCTTT.

The chain recombines TRBV25-1 with TRBJ2-2; D call uncertain. Trimming cost V 4 bases and J 0 bases, with 9 bases left between them. Looked up from germline, CDR1 is MGHDK and CDR2 is SYGVNS. The CDR3 length is 15 residues. CDR3 in amino acids: CASSAPRTNTGELFF. CDR3 bases: TGTGCCAGCAGTGCACCGCGGACGAACACCGGGGAGCTGTTTTTT.

The chain carries TRBV9 and TRBJ2-1; D might be TRBD1 (5 bases). The CDR3 has 13 residues. Germline CDR1 and CDR2: SGDLS and YYNGEE. V lost 7 bases and J lost 9, with 17 bases in between. This chain's CDR3 is CASAQFGAGEQFF. The CDR3 DNA is TGTGCCAGCGCACAATTTGGGGCAGGTGAGCAGTTCTTC. Combining the CDR3 with reference TRBV9 and TRBJ2-1 gives the whole variable domain DSGVTQTPKHLITATGQRVTLRCSPRSGDLSVYWYQQSLDQGLQFLIQYYNGEERAKGNILERFSAQQFPDLHSELNLSSLELGDSALYFCASAQFGAGEQFFGPGTRLTVL.

A few counts support this clone. This chain joins TRBV29-1 and TRBJ2-1, with unresolved D. The V and J ends lost 7 bases and 3 bases respectively, with 13 bases between them. Per the germline V gene, CDR1 is SQVTM and CDR2 is ANQGSEA. This CDR3 is built from 13 residues. The CDR3 sequence is CSASQTLYNEQFF. In DNA, the CDR3 is TGCAGCGCCTCTCAGACACTCTACAATGAGCAGTTCTTC.

The rearrangement joins TRBV7-9 to TRBJ1-2; 8 bases map to TRBD1. CDR1 and CDR2 from the germline V gene are SEHNR and FQNEAQ (reference sequence). With V trimmed by 5 bases and J by 1 base, 9 bases remained unmatched. This CDR3 has 16 amino acids. The CDR3 DNA sequence: TGTGCCAGCAGCGGGGACAGGACGGGGGTTAACTATGGCTACACCTTC. Its translation is CASSGDRTGVNYGYTF.

This chain joins TRBV19 and TRBJ1-1; perhaps TRBD1 as D (5 bases). The V and J ends lost 1 base and 0 bases respectively, with 9 bases between them. Germline loops: CDR1 LNHDA, CDR2 SQIVND (reference sequence). The CDR3 contains 15 residues. The DNA for the CDR3 is TGTGCCAGTAGTATAGGCCCAGGGATGAACACTGAAGCTTTCTTT. It translates to CASSIGPGMNTEAFF.

This clone turned up a few times. The chain carries TRBV7-2 and TRBJ1-3; 7 nucleotides align to TRBD1. The CDR3 is 15 residues long. The germline CDR1 and CDR2 sequences are SGHTA and FQGNSA. V dropped 6 bases and J dropped 8; count of bases not matched to a gene: 13. In DNA, the CDR3 is TGTGCCAGCAGTCCGACAGGGATTTTCCCCGACACCATATATTTT. Protein product: CASSPTGIFPDTIYF.

The V gene is TRBV25-1, the J gene TRBJ2-7, with 9 bases aligning to TRBD1. This CDR3 is built from 11 residues. CDR1 is MGHDK and CDR2 is SYGVNS in the germline V gene. The CDR3 protein is CGQRTGVEQYF. The CDR3 DNA is TGTGGGCAAAGGACAGGGGTCGAGCAGTACTTC.

This chain uses TRBV6-5 with TRBJ1-2; 8 bases are shared with TRBD1. The CDR3 covers 16 residues. V was clipped by 3 bases and J by 4 bases; unmatched bases: 10. The germline gives CDR1 MNHEY, CDR2 SVGAGI. The CDR3 loop is CASSYSNRGGFYGYTF. CDR3 bases: TGTGCCAGCAGTTATTCCAACAGGGGGGGCTTCTATGGCTACACCTTC.

This sequence joins TRBV6-6 and TRBJ2-5; perhaps TRBD2 as D (6 bases). With 0 bases removed from V and 5 bases from J, the gap between germline ends came to 7 bases. The CDR3 is 13 residues long. Germline lookup yields CDR1 MNHNY and CDR2 SVGAGI (reference sequence). CDR3 in DNA: TGTGCCAGCAGTTACTCGGGGGGTGAGACCCAGTACTTC. This translates into CASSYSGGETQYF.

This clone was seen more than once but under ten times. The chain couples TRBV11-3 to TRBJ1-1, with 7 bases matching TRBD1. This CDR3 is built from 13 residues. The J segment lost 11 bases and the V segment lost 2 bases, leaving 8 bases of the junction unmatched. Per the germline V gene, CDR1 is SGHNT and CDR2 is YENEEA. CDR3 loop: CASSLQGGGEAFF. In nucleotides, the CDR3 is TGTGCCAGCAGCTTACAGGGGGGCGGAGAGGCTTTCTTT.

The V call is TRBV29-1, the J call TRBJ2-2; unclear D gene. The germline CDR1 and CDR2 sequences are SQVTM and ANQGSEA. Between the trimmed V and J ends, which lost 3 bases and 0 bases, there was a span of 8 bases. CDR3 length: 14 amino acids. The CDR3 region is CSVDHPTNTGELFF. The CDR3 nucleotides read TGCAGCGTTGATCACCCCACGAACACCGGGGAGCTGTTTTTT.

V gene TRBV27 combines with J gene TRBJ1-2; TRBD1 is a possible D gene (5 bases). The CDR3 covers 15 residues. Germline V gene data show CDR1 as MNHEY and CDR2 as SMNVEV (reference sequence). Trimming stripped 5 bases from V and 8 bases from J, with 21 bases between. The CDR3 sequence is CASSPGTGGFVGYTF. The CDR3 DNA reads TGTGCCAGCAGTCCAGGGACGGGGGGATTTGTAGGCTACACCTTC.

The V and J genes are TRBV11-2 and TRBJ1-4; 8 bases match TRBD1. This CDR3 is 17 amino acids long. V lost 1 base, J lost 3 bases, and 7 bases stayed unmatched. CDR1 is SGHAT, CDR2 FQNNGV, per germline. The CDR3 bases are TGTGCCAGCAGCTTAGTGAACAGGGGGGGACCTAATGAAAAACTGTTTTTT. It translates to CASSLVNRGGPNEKLFF.

This clone was seen a single time. The J gene is TRBJ2-7, the V gene TRBV6-6; 10 bases fit TRBD1. Germline trimming cut 7 bases from V and 7 bases from J; bases unmatched to any gene: 13. Germline CDR1 reads MNHNY; CDR2 reads SVGAGI (reference sequence). The CDR3 is 15 residues long. The CDR3 DNA sequence: TGTGCCAGCATTTGGAGACAGGGGGCGCGGAATGAGCAGTACTTC. Translation: CASIWRQGARNEQYF.

The CDR3 DNA is TGTGCCAGCAGCACCTCGTCCGGGACTACCTATGAGACCCAGTACTTC. This codes for CASSTSSGTTYETQYF. V is TRBV28 and J is TRBJ2-5; 7 bases agree with TRBD2. V was clipped by 6 bases and J by 5 bases; unmatched bases: 15. In germline, CDR1 is MDHEN, CDR2 SYDVKM. The CDR3 consists of 16 residues.

In this sample, this clone turned up once. The rearrangement links TRBV7-9 to TRBJ1-1, with D perhaps matching TRBD1 (6 bases). CDR1 is SEHNR, CDR2 FQNEAQ, per germline (reference sequence). CDR3 length: 14 residues. The V and J ends lost 7 bases and 1 base respectively, with 13 bases between them. The CDR3, as DNA: TGTGCCAGCAACCCACAGGGCAAGAACACTGAAGCTTTCTTT. It codes for CASNPQGKNTEAFF.

The CDR3 region is CASSYKAGATNTEAFF. CDR3 bases: TGTGCCAGCAGTTATAAGGCAGGGGCGACGAACACTGAAGCTTTCTTT. The J gene is TRBJ1-1, the V gene TRBV6-5; tentative D call: TRBD1 (6 bases). CDR3 length: 16 amino acids. In germline, CDR1 is MNHEY, CDR2 SVGAGI. V lost 3 bases and J lost 1, with 15 bases in between.